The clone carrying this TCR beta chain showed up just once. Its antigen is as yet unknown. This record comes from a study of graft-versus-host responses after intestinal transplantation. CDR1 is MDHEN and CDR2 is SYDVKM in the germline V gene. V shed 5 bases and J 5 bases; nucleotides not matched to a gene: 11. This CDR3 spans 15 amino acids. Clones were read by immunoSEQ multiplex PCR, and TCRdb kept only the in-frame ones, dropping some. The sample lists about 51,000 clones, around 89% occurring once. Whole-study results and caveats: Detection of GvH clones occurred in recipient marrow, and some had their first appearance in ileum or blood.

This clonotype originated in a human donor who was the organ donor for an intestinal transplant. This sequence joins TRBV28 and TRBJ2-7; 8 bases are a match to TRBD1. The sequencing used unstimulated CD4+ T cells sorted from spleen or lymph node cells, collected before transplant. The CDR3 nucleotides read TGTGCCAGCAGTCCTACAGGGGGTACTTCCCACGAGCAGTACTTC. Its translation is CASSPTGGTSHEQYF.